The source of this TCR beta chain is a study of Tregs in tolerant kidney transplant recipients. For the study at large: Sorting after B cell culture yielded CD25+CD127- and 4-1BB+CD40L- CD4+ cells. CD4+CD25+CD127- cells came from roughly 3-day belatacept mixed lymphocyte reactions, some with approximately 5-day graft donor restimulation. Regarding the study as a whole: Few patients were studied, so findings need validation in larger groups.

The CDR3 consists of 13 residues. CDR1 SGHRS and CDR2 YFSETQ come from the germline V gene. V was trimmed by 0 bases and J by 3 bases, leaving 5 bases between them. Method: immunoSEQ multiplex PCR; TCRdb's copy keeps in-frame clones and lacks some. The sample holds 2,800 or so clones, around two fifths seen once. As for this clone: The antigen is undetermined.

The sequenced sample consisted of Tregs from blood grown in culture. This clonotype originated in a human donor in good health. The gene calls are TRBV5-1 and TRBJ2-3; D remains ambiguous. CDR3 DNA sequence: TGCGCCAGCAGCTTGGTTGTTACAGATACGCAGTATTTT. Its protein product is CASSLVVTDTQYF.